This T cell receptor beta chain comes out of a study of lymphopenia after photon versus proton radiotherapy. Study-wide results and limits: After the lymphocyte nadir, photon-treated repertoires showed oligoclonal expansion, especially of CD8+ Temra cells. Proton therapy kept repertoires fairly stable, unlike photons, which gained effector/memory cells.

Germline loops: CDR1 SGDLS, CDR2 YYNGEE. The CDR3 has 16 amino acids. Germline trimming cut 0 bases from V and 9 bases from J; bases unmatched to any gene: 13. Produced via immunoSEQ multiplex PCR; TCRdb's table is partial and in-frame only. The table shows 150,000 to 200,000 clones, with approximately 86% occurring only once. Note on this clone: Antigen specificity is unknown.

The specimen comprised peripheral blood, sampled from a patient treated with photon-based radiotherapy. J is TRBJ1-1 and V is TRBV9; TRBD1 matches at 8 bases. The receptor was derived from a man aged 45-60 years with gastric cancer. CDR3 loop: CASSVAPLDRAGQAFF. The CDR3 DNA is TGTGCCAGCAGCGTAGCCCCTCTGGACAGGGCCGGACAAGCTTTCTTT.